These 7 T cell receptor beta chains were all obtained from the same sample, sequenced in a study of human T cells and chemical hapten exposure. TCRdb itself ran the RACE reads through MiXCR, one entry per CDR3 protein. The sample includes more than 300,000 distinct CDR3 sequences, 4.5% to 7% of them seen just once. Time point in this sample: pre-sensitization, week 0. Sample treatment: therapeutic diphenylcyclopropenone sensitization with weekly scalp DPC. The specimen comprised whole blood, sampled in connection with sensitization to the hapten diphenylcyclopropenone (DPC). These receptors all stem from a woman between 18 and 29 years old with alopecia areata. Some clones in this sample may be carry-over from other donors' samples.

The rearrangement joins TRBV12-3 or TRBV12-4 to TRBJ2-3, with 7 nucleotides matching TRBD2. V shed 6 bases and J 0 bases; nucleotides not matched to a gene: 15. The CDR3 length is 18 residues. The CDR3 spells CASSPSLAEASSTDTQYF. The CDR3 coding sequence is TGTGCCAGCAGCCCTAGTCTAGCGGAAGCCTCTAGCACAGATACGCAGTATTTT.

This clonotype was seen a handful of times. The chain carries TRBV4-1 and TRBJ1-6; 10 positions agree with TRBD1. This CDR3 has 16 amino acids. The V gene's germline CDR1 is MGHRA and CDR2 YSYEKL. V shed 0 bases and J 9 bases; nucleotides not matched to a gene: 5. CDR3 residues: CASSQEPGDRGSPLHF. The CDR3 nucleotides are TGCGCCAGCAGCCAAGAGCCCGGGGACAGGGGTTCACCCCTCCACTTT.

This clonotype has ten or more counts. V is TRBV18 and J is TRBJ2-4; D may be TRBD2 (5 bases). Germline V gene data show CDR1 as KGHSH and CDR2 as LQKENI. The CDR3 length is 16 residues. With 5 bases removed from V and 1 base from J, the gap between germline ends came to 15 bases. The CDR3 protein is CASSTPEGRAKNIQYF. The CDR3 DNA sequence: TGTGCCAGCTCAACGCCCGAGGGTAGGGCCAAAAACATTCAGTACTTC.

This clonotype was seen more than once but under ten times. The chain combines TRBV7-2 with TRBJ1-1; D is possibly TRBD1 (5 bases). The CDR3 sequence is 14 residues long. V was clipped by 2 bases and J by 3 bases, with 10 bases between them. Germline assignment: CDR1 SGHTA and CDR2 FQGNSA. The CDR3 sequence is CASSLTLGDTEAFF. In DNA form, the CDR3 reads TGTGCCAGCAGCTTAACCCTGGGGGACACTGAAGCTTTCTTT.

The sample holds a few counts of this clonotype. This chain uses TRBV4-1 with TRBJ2-7; 9 nucleotides line up with TRBD2. V lost 1 base to trimming and J lost 3 bases; unmatched junction nucleotides: 13. In germline, CDR1 is MGHRA, CDR2 YSYEKL. This CDR3 spans 18 amino acids. CDR3 nucleotides: TGCGCCAGCAGCCAAGCTTCGGTTTACGGAGCGGGGGGCTACGAGCAGTACTTC. Protein sequence: CASSQASVYGAGGYEQYF.

V and J are TRBV12-3 or TRBV12-4 and TRBJ1-2; the match to TRBD1 covers 12 bases. The ends lost 6 bases at V and 7 bases at J; junction bases unmatched: 18. This CDR3 comprises 18 residues. CDR3: CASSPKTGTGGPQGGYTF. The DNA of the CDR3 is TGTGCCAGCAGCCCAAAAACCGGGACAGGGGGCCCCCAAGGTGGCTACACCTTC.

This clonotype came up many times. This sequence joins TRBV7-9 and TRBJ1-1; D perhaps matches TRBD1 (5 bases). Looked up from germline, CDR1 is SEHNR and CDR2 is FQNEAQ (reference sequence). V lost 10 bases and J lost 11, with 20 bases in between. The CDR3 is 12 residues long. The CDR3 sequence is CANTVVEAGAFF. The CDR3 DNA follows: TGTGCCAACACCGTGGTGGAGGCAGGGGCTTTCTTT.